The entry that follows covers one T cell receptor beta chain sequence. Its antigen is unknown. Autoimmune disease history or systemic immunosuppression led to patient exclusion. Method: immunoSEQ multiplex PCR; TCRdb's copy keeps in-frame clones and lacks some. The table records over 100,000 clones, around 89% of them present only once. This sample is part of a study of OX40 agonist ivuxolimab in advanced cancers. Study conclusions and caveats: Both CD4+ and CD8+ T cell populations in blood had undergone clonal expansion by week 6 at 0.1 to 3.0 mg/kg.

The source is an adult with an advanced solid tumor such as melanoma, head and neck, liver or kidney cancer. This sample comprised CD4+ or CD8+ T cells sorted from blood, obtained in a trial of the OX40 agonist ivuxolimab.

The CDR3, as DNA: TGTGCCAGCAGCCCCAGGGGGCCCTTTACTAATTCACCCCTCCACTTT. Translated: CASSPRGPFTNSPLHF. The rearrangement uses TRBV6-6 and TRBJ1-6; TRBD1 aligns across 8 bases. The germline CDR1 and CDR2 sequences are MNHNY and SVGAGI (reference sequence). The CDR3 extends over 16 amino acids. V lost 6 bases to trimming and J lost 6 bases; unmatched junction nucleotides: 10.